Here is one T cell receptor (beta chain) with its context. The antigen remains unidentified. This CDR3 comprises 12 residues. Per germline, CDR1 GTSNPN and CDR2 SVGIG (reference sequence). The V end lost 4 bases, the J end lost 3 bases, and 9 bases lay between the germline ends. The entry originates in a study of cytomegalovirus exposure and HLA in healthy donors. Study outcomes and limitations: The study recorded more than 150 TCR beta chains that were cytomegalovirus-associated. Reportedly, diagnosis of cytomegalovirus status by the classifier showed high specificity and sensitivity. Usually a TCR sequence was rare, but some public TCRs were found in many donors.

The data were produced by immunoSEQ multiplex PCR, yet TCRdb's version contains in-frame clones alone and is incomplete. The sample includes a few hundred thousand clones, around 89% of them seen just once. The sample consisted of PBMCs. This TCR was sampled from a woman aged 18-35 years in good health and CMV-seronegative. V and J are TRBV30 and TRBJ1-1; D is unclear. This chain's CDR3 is CAWIIGYTEAFF. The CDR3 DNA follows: TGTGCCTGGATCATCGGGTACACTGAAGCTTTCTTT.